This entry lists 5 T cell receptor beta chains sequenced from one sample in a study of blood T cell repertoires in COVID-19. Sequencing was performed with immunoSEQ multiplex PCR; in TCRdb, only in-frame clones are kept and a portion is missing. The sample has around 160,000 clones, 70% to 90% seen once. The sample comprised PBMCs or T cells enriched from blood (not recorded which). Every receptor here comes from a woman in her twenties or thirties with acute COVID-19.

This clone was detected many times. The chain links TRBV6-4 to TRBJ1-4, with TRBD1 matching over 9 bases. Germline V gene data show CDR1 as MRHNA and CDR2 as SNTAGT. The ends lost 5 bases at V and 6 bases at J; junction bases unmatched: 7. The CDR3 contains 15 residues. CDR3 loop: CASSHGTGKDEKLFF. In DNA, the CDR3 is TGTGCCAGCAGTCACGGGACAGGGAAAGATGAAAAACTGTTTTTT.

This chain joins TRBV28 and TRBJ1-4; 10 bases match TRBD1. This CDR3 is built from 16 residues. Germline CDR1 MDHEN, CDR2 SYDVKM. The junction had 4 bases not matched to a gene; V was cut back by 3 bases and J by 3 bases. Here the CDR3 DNA reads TGTGCCAGCAGTTTCGGACAGGGGGGGCCTAATGAAAAACTGTTTTTT. Its translation is CASSFGQGGPNEKLFF.

The CDR3 spells CASSIVNGLCTF. The CDR3, as DNA: TGTGCCAGTAGTATAGTTAACGGTCTCTGCACCTTC. The chain recombines TRBV19 with TRBJ1-2; D remains unclear. In germline, CDR1 is LNHDA, CDR2 SQIVND (reference sequence). The CDR3 extends over 12 amino acids. V was cut by 1 base and J by 13 bases, with 13 bases left in between. The full variable domain, in which reference TRBV19 and TRBJ1-2 provide the parts outside the CDR3, is DGGITQSPKYLFRKEGQNVTLSCEQNLNHDAMYWYRQDPGQGLRLIYYSQIVNDFQKGDIAEGYSVSREKKESFPLTVTSAQKNPTAFYLCASSIVNGLCTFGSGTRLTVV.

This clone has a handful of counts. The chain links TRBV28 to TRBJ2-1; 13 positions agree with TRBD2. Germline V gene lookup returns CDR1 MDHEN and CDR2 SYDVKM. The CDR3 has 15 residues. Trimming took 5 bases from V and 7 from J; bases not matched to a gene: 5. CDR3 DNA: TGTGCCAGCAGTATAAGACTAGCGGGAGGAAATGAGCAGTTCTTC. Translating gives CASSIRLAGGNEQFF.

The V gene is TRBV7-2, the J gene TRBJ1-3, with 9 positions matching TRBD1. From germline, CDR1 is SGHTA and CDR2 FQGNSA. With 3 bases clipped from V and 9 bases from J, the junction kept 6 bases outside the gene matches. The CDR3 consists of 14 residues. CDR3 nucleotides: TGTGCCAGCAGCTTGGGGACAGGGATAGGCACCATATATTTT. It is translated as CASSLGTGIGTIYF.